This TCR beta chain was observed in a study of shared clonotypes between healthy human individuals. Study results and caveats: The study found lower generation probabilities in non-shared clonotypes than in those shared by all four donors.

About this clone: Its antigen is as yet unknown.

The assay was carried out at the deep level. As handled by the study authors: There were no quality scores in the junction-only immunoSEQ sequences, so filtering differed. The method was immunoSEQ multiplex PCR; TCRdb's version includes in-frame clones alone and lacks a portion of them. That table is the source of V, J and clone size, and D and trimming were worked out from the DNA. The table has roughly 1.5 million clones, 95% to 99% seen once. This CDR3 is built from 15 residues. Germline CDR1 is MNHNS and CDR2 is SASEGT. The V and J ends lost 6 bases and 4 bases respectively, with 17 bases between them.

The material sequenced was naive CD4+ T cells sorted from blood. The subset denotes: CD45RA+ positively selected. The TCR comes from a man aged 25 to 40 in good health. This chain joins TRBV6-1 and TRBJ2-3; D possibly uses TRBD1 or TRBD2 (7 bases each). The CDR3 sequence: CASRKTGRGADTQYF. The CDR3 DNA reads as TGTGCCAGCAGGAAGACAGGGAGGGGCGCAGATACGCAGTATTTT.